The entry that follows covers one T cell receptor beta chain sequence. Its antigen remains unidentified. cDNA synthesis used the whole RNA isolate, giving expressed TCRB sequences. Profiling relied on immunoSEQ multiplex PCR, and the TCRdb table lists in-frame clones only, not all of them. Of around 140,000 clones in the sample, 10% are singletons; the top ten hold under 1.5%. The sample originates from a study of beta chain features in type 1 diabetes. Study outcomes and limitations: Patients with Type 1 diabetes showed moderately but significantly shorter TCRB CDR3s in all four CD4+ subsets.

This CDR3 is 18 amino acids long. The V end was cut by 4 bases, the J end by 5 bases, with 24 bases between. Germline V CDR1 and CDR2: SEHNR, FQNEAQ (reference sequence). What was sequenced was naive CD4+ T cells from blood. The gene calls are TRBV7-9 and TRBJ1-5; D not certain. The origin of this receptor is a man younger than 30 in good health. In DNA form, the CDR3 reads TGTGCCAGCAGCTCACAAGGGCCGTTGAGGGATGGGGATCAGCCCCAGCATTTT. Its protein is CASSSQGPLRDGDQPQHF.